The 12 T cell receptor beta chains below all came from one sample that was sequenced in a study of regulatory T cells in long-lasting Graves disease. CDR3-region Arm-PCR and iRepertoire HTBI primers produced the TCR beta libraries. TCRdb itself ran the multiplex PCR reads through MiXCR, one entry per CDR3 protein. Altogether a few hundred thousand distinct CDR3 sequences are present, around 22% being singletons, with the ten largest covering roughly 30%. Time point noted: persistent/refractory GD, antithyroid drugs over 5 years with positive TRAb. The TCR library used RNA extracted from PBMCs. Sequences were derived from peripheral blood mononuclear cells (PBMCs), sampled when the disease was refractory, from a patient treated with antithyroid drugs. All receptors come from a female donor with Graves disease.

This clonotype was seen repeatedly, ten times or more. CDR3: CATAGKSSGTEAFF. The CDR3 nucleotides read TGTGCCACCGCGGGGAAATCGAGTGGGACTGAAGCTTTCTTT. V and J are TRBV6-1 and TRBJ1-1; no clear D. The V and J ends lost 10 bases and 5 bases respectively, with 20 bases between them. Germline values: CDR1 MNHNS, CDR2 SASEGT. The CDR3 totals 14 residues.

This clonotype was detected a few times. Here the CDR3 reads CAIGRDLLYEQYF. Written as DNA, the CDR3 is TGTGCCATCGGCCGGGACTTACTATACGAGCAGTACTTC. This chain links TRBV10-3 with TRBJ2-7; tentative D call: TRBD2 (6 bases). The germline V and J ends were trimmed by 8 bases and 4 bases, with 15 bases remaining between them. Germline CDR1 reads ENHRY; CDR2 reads SYGVKD. The CDR3 is 13 residues long.

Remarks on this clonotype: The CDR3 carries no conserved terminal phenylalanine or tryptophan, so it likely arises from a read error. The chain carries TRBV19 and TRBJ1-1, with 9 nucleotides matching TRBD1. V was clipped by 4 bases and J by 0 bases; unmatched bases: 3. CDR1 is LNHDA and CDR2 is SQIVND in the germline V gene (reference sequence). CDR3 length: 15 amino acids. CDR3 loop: CASSKGQGMNTEAFL. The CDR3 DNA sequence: TGTGCCAGTAGTAAGGGACAGGGCATGAACACTGAAGCTTTCTTG.

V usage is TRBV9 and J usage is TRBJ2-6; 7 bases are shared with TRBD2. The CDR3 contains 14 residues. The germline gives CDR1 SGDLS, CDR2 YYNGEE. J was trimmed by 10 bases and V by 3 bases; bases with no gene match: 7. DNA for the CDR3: TGTGCCAGCAGCGAGACCTCCGGGAGGAACGTCCTGACTTTC. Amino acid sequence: CASSETSGRNVLTF.

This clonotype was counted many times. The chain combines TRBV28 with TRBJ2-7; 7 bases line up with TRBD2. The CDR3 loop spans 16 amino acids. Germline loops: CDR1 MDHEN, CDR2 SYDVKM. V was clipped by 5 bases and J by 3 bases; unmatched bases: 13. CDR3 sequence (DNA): TGTGCCAGCAGTCCCGTACCGGGGGGAGATGACTACGAGCAGTACTTC. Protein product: CASSPVPGGDDYEQYF.

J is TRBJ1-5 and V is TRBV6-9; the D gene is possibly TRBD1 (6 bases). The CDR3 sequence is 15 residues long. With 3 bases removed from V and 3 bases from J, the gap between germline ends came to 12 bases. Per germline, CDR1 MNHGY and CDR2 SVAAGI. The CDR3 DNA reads TGTGCCAGCAGTTACTCAGGGGACATCAATCAGCCCCAGCATTTT. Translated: CASSYSGDINQPQHF.

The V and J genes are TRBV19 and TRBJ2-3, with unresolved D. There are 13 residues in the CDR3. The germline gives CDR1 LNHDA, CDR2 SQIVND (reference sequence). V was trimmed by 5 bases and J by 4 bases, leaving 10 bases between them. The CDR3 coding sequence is TGTGCCAGTAGTGACCGGGCCCCAGATACGCAGTATTTT. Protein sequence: CASSDRAPDTQYF.

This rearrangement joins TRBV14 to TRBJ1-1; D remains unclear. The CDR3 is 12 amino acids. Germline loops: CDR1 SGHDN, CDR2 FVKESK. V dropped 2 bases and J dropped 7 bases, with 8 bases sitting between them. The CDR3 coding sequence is TGTGCCAGCAGCCAATTAGGCAGTGAAGCTTTCTTT. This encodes CASSQLGSEAFF.

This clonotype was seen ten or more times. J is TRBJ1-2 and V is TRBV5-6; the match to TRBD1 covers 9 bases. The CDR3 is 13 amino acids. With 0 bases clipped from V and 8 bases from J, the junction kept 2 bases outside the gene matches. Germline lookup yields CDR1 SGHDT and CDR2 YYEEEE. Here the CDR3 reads CASSLDRGRGYTF. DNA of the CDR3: TGTGCCAGCAGCTTGGACAGGGGGCGAGGCTACACCTTC.

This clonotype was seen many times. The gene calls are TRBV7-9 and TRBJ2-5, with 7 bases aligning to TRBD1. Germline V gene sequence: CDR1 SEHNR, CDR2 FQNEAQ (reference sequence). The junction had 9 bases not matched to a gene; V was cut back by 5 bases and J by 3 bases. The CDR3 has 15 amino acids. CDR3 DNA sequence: TGTGCCAGCAGCCCTCGACAGGGAGTAGAAGAGACCCAGTACTTC. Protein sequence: CASSPRQGVEETQYF.

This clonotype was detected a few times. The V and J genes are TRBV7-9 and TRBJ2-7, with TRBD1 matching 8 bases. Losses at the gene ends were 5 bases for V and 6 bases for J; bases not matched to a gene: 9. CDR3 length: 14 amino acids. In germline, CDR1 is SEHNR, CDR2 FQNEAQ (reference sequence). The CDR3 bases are TGTGCCAGCAGCCAACTAACGACAGGGGCCGAGCAGTACTTC. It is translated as CASSQLTTGAEQYF.

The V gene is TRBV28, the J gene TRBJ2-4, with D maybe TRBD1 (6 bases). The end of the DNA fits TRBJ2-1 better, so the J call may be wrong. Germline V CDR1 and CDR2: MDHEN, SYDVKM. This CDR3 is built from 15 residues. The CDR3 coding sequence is TGTGCCAGCAGCCATGACAGGAAATTGGAGTATGAGCAGTTCTTC. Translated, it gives CASSHDRKLEYEQFF.